This T cell receptor beta chain was captured in a study of T cell changes during pregnancy in multiple sclerosis. Profiling relied on immunoSEQ multiplex PCR, and the TCRdb table lists in-frame clones only, not all of them. The sample yields about 32,000 clones, just over 90% seen once. The origin of this receptor is a female donor with multiple sclerosis, enrolled in a pregnancy study. The sample here was CD4+ T cells from peripheral blood mononuclear cells, taken in the second trimester of pregnancy.

CDR3 bases: TGCGCCAGCAGCCAAACGGGGTACACTGAAGCTTTCTTT. It yields the protein CASSQTGYTEAFF. This chain links TRBV4-1 with TRBJ1-1; no definite D call. Looked up from germline, CDR1 is MGHRA and CDR2 is YSYEKL. V lost 2 bases and J 3 bases, leaving 7 bases between the germline ends. The CDR3 is made up of 13 amino acids.